This T cell receptor beta chain was recovered during a study of cytomegalovirus exposure and HLA in healthy donors. Findings and limits, study-wide: The classifier was said to identify cytomegalovirus status with high specificity and sensitivity. In a later analysis, the majority of CMV-associated beta chains seemingly showed HLA restriction.

CDR1 and CDR2 from the germline V gene are LNHDA and SQIVND (reference sequence). The ends were cut back, 3 bases at V and 3 bases at J, with 8 bases in the middle. The CDR3 is made up of 13 amino acids. Comment on this clone: The antigen remains undetermined.

Vbeta (60) and Jbeta (13) primers were used in the PCR. Under the authors' procedure: Later analysis identified tens of millions of unique TCR beta chains, 9 million to 12 million shared. Produced via immunoSEQ multiplex PCR; TCRdb's table is partial and in-frame only. That table furnishes V, J and clone size, whereas the DNA furnished D and trimming. The sample carries about 160,000 clones, around 74% recorded once. Material: PBMCs. The sequence was obtained from a female donor in good health and CMV-seronegative. The rearrangement joins TRBV19 to TRBJ1-1; the D gene is possibly TRBD1 (6 bases). The CDR3 sequence is CASSIKGDTEAFF. As DNA, the CDR3 is TGTGCCAGTAGTATCAAGGGGGACACTGAAGCTTTCTTT. The whole variable domain, remainder taken from reference TRBV19 and TRBJ1-1, is DGGITQSPKYLFRKEGQNVTLSCEQNLNHDAMYWYRQDPGQGLRLIYYSQIVNDFQKGDIAEGYSVSREKKESFPLTVTSAQKNPTAFYLCASSIKGDTEAFFGQGTRLTVV.